This TCR beta chain was profiled in a study of blood T cell repertoires in COVID-19. Original processing methods: Reference gene primer amplification gave nucleated cell count estimates. Measured with immunoSEQ multiplex PCR; TCRdb has only the in-frame clones, and not every one. For V, J and clone size, that table is used; D and trimming come from the DNA. This table has a few hundred thousand clones, approximately 80% appearing once. The sequence was collected from a woman aged 55-70 years who had recovered from COVID-19. The sequencing sample was made of peripheral blood.

CDR3 DNA sequence: TGTGCCAGCAGCTTCGGAGCGGGGTACGGCACAGATACGCAGTATTTT. It codes for CASSFGAGYGTDTQYF. This chain joins TRBV7-8 and TRBJ2-3; 7 bases map to TRBD2. This CDR3 spans 16 amino acids. Germline V lookup: CDR1 SGHVS, CDR2 FQNEAQ. V lost 3 bases and J lost 1; bases outside the gene matches: 7.